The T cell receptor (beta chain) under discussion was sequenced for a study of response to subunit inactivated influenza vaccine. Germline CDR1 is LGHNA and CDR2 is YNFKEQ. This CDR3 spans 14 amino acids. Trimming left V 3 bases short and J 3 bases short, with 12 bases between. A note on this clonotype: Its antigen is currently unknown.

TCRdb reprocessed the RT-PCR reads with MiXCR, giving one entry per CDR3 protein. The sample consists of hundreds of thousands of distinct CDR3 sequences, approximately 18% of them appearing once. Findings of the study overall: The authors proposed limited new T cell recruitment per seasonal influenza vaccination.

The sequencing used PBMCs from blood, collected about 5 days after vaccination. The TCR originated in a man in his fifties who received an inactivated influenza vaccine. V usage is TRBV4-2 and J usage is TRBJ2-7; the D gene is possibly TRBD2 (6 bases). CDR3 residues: CASSQDIGGYEQYF. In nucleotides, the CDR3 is TGTGCCAGCAGCCAGGACATCGGGGGCTACGAGCAGTACTTC.